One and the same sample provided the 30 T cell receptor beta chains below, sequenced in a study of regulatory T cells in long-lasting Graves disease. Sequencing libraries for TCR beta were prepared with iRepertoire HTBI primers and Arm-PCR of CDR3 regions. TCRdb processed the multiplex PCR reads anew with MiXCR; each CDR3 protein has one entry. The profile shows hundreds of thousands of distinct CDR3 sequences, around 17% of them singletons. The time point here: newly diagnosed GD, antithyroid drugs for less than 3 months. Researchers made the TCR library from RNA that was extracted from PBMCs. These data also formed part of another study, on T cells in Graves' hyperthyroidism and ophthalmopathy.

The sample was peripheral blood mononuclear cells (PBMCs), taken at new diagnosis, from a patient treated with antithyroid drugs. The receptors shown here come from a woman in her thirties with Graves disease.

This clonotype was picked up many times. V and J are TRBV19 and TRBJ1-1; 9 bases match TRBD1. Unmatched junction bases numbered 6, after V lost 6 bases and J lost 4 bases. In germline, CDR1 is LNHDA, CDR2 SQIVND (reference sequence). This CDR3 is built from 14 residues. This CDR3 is CASSRTGDGTEAFF. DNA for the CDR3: TGTGCCAGTAGCCGGACAGGGGACGGCACTGAAGCTTTCTTT.

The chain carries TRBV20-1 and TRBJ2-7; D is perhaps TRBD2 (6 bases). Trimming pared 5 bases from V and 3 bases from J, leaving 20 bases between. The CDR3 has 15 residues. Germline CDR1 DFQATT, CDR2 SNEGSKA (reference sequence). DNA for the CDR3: TGCAGTGCTCGGGGGTTGTCTAGCAATCACTACGAGCAGTACTTC. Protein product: CSARGLSSNHYEQYF.

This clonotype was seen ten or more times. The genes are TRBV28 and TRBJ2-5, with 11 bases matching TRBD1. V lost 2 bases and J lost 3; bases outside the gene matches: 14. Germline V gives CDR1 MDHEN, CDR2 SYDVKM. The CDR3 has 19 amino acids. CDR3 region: CASSLNIVDRGRVEETQYF. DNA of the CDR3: TGTGCCAGCAGTTTAAATATAGTGGACAGGGGGCGAGTTGAAGAGACCCAGTACTTC.

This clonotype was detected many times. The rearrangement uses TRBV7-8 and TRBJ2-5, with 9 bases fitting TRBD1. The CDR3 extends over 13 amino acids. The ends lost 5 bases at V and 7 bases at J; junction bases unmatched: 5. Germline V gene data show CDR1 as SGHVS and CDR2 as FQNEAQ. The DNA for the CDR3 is TGTGCCAGCAGCACGACAGGGGGACGGACCCAGTACTTC. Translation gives CASSTTGGRTQYF.

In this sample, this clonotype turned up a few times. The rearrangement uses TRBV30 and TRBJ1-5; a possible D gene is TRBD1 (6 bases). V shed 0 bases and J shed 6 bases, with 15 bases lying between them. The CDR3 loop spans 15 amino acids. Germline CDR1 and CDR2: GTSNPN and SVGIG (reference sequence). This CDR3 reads CAWSVPGGLVQPQHF. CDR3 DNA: TGTGCCTGGAGTGTACCGGGGGGCTTGGTTCAGCCCCAGCATTTT.

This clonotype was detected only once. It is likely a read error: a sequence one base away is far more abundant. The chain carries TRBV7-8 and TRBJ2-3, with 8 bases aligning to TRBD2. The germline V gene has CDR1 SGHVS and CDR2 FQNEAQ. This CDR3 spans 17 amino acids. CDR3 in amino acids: CASSLVAGLAGSNEQSF. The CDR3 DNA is TGTGCCAGCAGCTTAGTGGCCGGACTAGCAGGTTCCAATGAGCAGTCCTTC.

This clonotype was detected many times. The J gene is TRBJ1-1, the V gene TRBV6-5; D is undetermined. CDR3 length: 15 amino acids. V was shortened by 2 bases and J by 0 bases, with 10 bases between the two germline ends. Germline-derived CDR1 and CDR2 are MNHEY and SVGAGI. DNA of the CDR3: TGTGCCAGCAGTTACCGGGCACCCATGAACACTGAAGCTTTCTTT. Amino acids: CASSYRAPMNTEAFF.

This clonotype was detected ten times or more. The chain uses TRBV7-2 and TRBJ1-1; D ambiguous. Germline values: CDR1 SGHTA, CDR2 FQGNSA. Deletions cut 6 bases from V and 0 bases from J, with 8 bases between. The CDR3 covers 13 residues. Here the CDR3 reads CASRPSLNTEAFF. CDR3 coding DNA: TGTGCCAGCAGACCCTCATTGAACACTGAAGCTTTCTTT.

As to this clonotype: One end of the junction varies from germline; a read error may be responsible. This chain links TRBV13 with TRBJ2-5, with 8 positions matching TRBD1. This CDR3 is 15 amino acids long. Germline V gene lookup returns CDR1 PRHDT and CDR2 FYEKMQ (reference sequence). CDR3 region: CASSTGQGGQETQYF. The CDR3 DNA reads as TGCGCCAGCAGCACCGGACAGGGTGGACAAGAGACCCAGTACTTC. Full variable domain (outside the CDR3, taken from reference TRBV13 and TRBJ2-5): AAGVIQSPRHLIKEKRETATLKCYPIPRHDTVYWYQQGPGQDPQFLISFYEKMQSDKGSIPDRFSAQQFSDYHSELNMSSLELGDSALYFCASSTGQGGQETQYFGPGTRLLVL.

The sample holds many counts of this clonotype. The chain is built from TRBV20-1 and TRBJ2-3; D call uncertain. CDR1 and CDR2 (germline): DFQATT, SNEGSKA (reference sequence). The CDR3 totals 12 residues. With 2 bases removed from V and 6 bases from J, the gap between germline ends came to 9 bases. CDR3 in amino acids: CSARPPSDTQYF. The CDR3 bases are TGCAGTGCTAGACCCCCTTCGGATACGCAGTATTTT.

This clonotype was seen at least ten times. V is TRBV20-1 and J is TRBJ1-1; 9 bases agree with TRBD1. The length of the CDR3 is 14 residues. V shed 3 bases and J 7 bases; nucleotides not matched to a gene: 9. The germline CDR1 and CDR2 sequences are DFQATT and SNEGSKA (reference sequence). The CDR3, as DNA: TGCAGTGCTAGGCCCCGGGACAGGGTCGGTGAAGCTTTCTTT. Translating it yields CSARPRDRVGEAFF.

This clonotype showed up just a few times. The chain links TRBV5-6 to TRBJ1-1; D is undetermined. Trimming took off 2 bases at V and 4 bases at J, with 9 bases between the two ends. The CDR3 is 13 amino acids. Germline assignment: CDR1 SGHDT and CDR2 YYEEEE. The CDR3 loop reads CASSFFLVTEAFF. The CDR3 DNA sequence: TGTGCCAGCAGCTTCTTCCTAGTCACTGAAGCTTTCTTT.

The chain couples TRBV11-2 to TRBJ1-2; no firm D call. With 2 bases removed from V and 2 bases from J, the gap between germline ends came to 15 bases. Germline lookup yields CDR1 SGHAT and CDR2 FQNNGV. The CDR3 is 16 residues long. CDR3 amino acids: CASSLSPLWENYGYTF. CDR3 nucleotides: TGTGCCAGCAGCTTATCCCCACTATGGGAAAACTATGGCTACACCTTC.

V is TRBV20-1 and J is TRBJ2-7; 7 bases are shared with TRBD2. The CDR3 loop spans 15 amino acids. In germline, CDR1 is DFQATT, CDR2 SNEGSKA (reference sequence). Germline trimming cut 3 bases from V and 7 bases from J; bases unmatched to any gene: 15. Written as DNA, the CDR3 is TGCAGTGCTAGTACAGCGGGAACCCAGCCCGGGGAGCAGTACTTC. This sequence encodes CSASTAGTQPGEQYF.

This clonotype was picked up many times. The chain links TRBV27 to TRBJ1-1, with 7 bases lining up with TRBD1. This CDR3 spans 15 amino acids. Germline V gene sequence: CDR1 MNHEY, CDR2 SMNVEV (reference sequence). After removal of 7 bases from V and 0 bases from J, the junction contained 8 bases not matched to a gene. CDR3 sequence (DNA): TGTGCCAGCACTCTGACAGGGCAGATGAACACTGAAGCTTTCTTT. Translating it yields CASTLTGQMNTEAFF.

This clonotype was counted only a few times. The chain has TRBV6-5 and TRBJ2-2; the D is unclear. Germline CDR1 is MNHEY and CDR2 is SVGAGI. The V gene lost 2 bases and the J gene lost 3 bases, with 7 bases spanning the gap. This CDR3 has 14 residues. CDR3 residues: CASSYKGDTGELFF. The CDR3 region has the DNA TGTGCCAGCAGTTACAAAGGAGACACCGGGGAGCTGTTTTTT.

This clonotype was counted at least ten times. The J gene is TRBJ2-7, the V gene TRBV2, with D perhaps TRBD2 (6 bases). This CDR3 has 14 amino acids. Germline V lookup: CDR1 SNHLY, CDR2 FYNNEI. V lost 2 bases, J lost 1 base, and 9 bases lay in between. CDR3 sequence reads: CASSEFGRSYEQYF. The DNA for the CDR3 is TGTGCCAGCAGTGAATTTGGGAGGTCCTACGAGCAGTACTTC.

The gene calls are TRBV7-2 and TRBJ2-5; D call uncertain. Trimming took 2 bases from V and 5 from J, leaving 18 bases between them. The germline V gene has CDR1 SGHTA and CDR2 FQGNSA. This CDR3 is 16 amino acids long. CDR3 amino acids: CASSLFPPPLSETQYF. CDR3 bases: TGTGCCAGCAGCTTATTTCCCCCTCCCCTCTCGGAGACCCAGTACTTC. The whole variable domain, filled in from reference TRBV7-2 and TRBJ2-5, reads GAGVSQSPSNKVTEKGKDVELRCDPISGHTALYWYRQSLGQGLEFLIYFQGNSAPDKSGLPSDRFSAERTGGSVSTLTIQRTQQEDSAVYLCASSLFPPPLSETQYFGPGTRLLVL.

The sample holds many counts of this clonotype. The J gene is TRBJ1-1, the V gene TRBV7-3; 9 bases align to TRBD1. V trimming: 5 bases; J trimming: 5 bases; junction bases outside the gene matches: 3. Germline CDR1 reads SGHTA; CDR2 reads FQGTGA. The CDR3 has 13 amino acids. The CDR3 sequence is CASSPGTGTEAFF. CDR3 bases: TGTGCCAGCAGCCCTGGGACAGGGACTGAAGCTTTCTTT.

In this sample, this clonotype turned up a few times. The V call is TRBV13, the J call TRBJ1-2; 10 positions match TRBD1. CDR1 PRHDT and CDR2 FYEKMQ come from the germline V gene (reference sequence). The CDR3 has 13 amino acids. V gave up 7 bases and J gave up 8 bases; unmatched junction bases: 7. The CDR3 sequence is CASTRQGARGYTF. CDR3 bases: TGTGCCAGCACCCGACAGGGGGCAAGAGGCTACACCTTC.

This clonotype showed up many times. The CDR3 nucleotides read TGTGCCAGCAGTTTGGGAGGGGTTCTAAGCACTGAAGCTTTCTTT. This sequence encodes CASSLGGVLSTEAFF. The chain employs TRBV12-3 or TRBV12-4 and TRBJ1-1, with D perhaps TRBD1 (5 bases). This CDR3 is built from 15 residues. The germline V and J ends were trimmed by 3 bases and 4 bases, with 15 bases remaining between them.

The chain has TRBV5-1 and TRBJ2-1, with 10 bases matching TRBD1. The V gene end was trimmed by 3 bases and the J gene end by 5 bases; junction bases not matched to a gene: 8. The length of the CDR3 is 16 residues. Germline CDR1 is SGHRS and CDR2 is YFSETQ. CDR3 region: CASSWADRGLNNEQFF. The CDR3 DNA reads TGCGCCAGCAGCTGGGCTGACAGGGGGCTTAACAATGAGCAGTTCTTC.

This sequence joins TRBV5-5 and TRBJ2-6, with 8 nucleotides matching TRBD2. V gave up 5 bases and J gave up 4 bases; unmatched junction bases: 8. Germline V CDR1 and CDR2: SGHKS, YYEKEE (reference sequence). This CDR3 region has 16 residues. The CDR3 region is CASSAGGSPGANVLTF. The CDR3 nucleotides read TGTGCCAGCAGTGCGGGAGGTTCTCCAGGGGCCAACGTCCTGACTTTC.

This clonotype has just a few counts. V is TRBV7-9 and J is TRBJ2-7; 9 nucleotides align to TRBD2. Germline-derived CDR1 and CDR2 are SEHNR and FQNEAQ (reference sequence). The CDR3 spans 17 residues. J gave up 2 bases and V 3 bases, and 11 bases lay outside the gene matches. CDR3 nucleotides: TGTGCCAGCAGCTTTGAAAACCCCGGGACTAGCACCTACGAGCAGTACTTC. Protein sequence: CASSFENPGTSTYEQYF.

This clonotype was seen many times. CDR3 coding DNA: TGTGCCACCAGTGATTTGCGGGGGGGTCTCAAGACCCAGTACTTC. Its translation is CATSDLRGGLKTQYF. The V and J genes are TRBV24-1 and TRBJ2-5; the match to TRBD2 covers 8 bases. CDR1 is KGHDR, CDR2 SFDVKD, per germline. The ends lost 0 bases at V and 6 bases at J; junction bases unmatched: 5. There are 15 residues in the CDR3.

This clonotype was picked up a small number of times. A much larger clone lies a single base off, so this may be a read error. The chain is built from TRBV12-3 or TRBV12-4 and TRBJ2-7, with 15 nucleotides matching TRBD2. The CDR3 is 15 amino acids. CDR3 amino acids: CAGSWTSGRAPEQYF. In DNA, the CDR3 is TGTGCCGGCAGTTGGACTAGCGGGAGGGCACCCGAGCAGTACTTC.

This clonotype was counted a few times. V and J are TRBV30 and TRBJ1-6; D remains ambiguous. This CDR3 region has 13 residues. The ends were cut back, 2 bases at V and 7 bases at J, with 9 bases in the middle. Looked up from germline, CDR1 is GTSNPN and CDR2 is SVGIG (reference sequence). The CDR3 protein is CAWSKAENSPLHF. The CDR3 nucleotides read TGTGCCTGGAGTAAGGCCGAGAATTCACCCCTCCACTTT.

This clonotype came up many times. DNA for the CDR3: TGCAGCGTTGGGGACAGGCTGAACACTGAAGCTTTCTTT. Its translation is CSVGDRLNTEAFF. The J gene is TRBJ1-1, the V gene TRBV29-1; TRBD1 aligns across 8 bases. There are 13 residues in the CDR3. Germline V gives CDR1 SQVTM, CDR2 ANQGSEA. The junction had 1 base not matched to a gene; V was cut back by 4 bases and J by 0 bases.

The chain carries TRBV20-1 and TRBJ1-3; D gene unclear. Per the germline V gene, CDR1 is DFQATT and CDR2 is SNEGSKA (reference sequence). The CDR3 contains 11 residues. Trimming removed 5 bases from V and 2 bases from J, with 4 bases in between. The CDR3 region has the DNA TGCAGTGCTGGGCCTGGAAACACCATATATTTT. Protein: CSAGPGNTIYF.

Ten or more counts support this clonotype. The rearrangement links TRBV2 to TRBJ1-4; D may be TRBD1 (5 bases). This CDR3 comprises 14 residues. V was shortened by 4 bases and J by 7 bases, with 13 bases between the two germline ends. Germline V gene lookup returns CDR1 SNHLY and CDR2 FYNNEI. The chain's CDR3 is CASSVGGYGEKLFF. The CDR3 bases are TGTGCCAGCAGTGTCGGGGGGTATGGTGAAAAACTGTTTTTT.